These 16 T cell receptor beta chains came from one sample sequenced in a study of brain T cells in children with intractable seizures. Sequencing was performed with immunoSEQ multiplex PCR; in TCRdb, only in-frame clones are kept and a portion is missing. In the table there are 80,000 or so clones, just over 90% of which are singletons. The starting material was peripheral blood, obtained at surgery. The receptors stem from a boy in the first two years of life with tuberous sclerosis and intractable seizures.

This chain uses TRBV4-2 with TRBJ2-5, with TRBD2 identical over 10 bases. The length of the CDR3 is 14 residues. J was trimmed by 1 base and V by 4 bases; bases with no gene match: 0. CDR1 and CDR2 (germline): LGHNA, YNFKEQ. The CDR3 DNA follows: TGTGCCAGCAGCCGGACTAGCGGCCAAGAGACCCAGTACTTC. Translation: CASSRTSGQETQYF.

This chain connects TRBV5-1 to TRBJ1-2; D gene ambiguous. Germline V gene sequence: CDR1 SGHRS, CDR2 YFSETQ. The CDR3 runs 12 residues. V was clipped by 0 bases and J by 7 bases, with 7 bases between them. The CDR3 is CASSLDRGGYTF. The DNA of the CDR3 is TGCGCCAGCAGCTTGGATCGGGGTGGCTACACCTTC.

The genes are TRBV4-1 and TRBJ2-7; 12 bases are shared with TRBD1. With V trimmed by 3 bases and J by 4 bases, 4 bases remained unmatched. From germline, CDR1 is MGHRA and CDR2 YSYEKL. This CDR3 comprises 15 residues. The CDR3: CASSHPGQGAYEQYF. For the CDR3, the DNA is TGCGCCAGCAGCCATCCGGGACAGGGGGCGTACGAGCAGTACTTC.

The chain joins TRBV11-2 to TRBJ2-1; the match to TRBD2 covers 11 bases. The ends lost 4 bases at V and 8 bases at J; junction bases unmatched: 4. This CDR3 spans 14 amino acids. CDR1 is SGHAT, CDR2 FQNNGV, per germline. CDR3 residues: CASSSTSGSYEQFF. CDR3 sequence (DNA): TGTGCCAGCAGCTCAACTAGCGGGAGTTATGAGCAGTTCTTC.

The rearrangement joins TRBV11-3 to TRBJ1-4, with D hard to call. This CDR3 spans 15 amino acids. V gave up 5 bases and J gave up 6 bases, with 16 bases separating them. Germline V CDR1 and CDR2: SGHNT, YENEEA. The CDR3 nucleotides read TGTGCCAGCAGCCTTGTGTGGGGAACGGATGAAAAACTGTTTTTT. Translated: CASSLVWGTDEKLFF.

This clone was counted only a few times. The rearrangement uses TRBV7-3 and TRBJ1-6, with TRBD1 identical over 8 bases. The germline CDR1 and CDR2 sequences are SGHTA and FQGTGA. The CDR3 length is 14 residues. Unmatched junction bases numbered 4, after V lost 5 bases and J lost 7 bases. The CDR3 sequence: CASSQGAGNSPLHF. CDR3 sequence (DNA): TGTGCCAGCAGCCAGGGGGCCGGGAATTCACCCCTCCACTTT.

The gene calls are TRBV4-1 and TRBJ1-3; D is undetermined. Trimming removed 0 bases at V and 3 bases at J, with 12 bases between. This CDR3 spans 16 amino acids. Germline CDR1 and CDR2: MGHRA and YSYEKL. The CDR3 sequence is CASSQEEGTNGNTIYF. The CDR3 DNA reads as TGCGCCAGCAGCCAAGAGGAGGGAACTAATGGAAACACCATATATTTT.

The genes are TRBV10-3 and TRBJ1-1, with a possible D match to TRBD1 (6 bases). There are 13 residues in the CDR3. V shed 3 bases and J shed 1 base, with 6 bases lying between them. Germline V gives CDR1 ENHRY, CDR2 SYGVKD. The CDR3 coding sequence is TGTGCCATCAGTGACAGGGGGAACACTGAAGCTTTCTTT. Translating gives CAISDRGNTEAFF.

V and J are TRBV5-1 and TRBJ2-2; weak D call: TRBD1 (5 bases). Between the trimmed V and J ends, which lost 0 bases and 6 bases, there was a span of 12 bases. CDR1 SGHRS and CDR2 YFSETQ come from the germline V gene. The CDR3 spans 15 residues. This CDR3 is CASSLAETASGELFF. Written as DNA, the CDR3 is TGCGCCAGCAGCTTGGCCGAGACAGCCTCCGGGGAGCTGTTTTTT.

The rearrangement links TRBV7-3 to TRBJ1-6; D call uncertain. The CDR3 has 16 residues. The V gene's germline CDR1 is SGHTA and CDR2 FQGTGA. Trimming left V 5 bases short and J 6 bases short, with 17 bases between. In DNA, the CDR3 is TGTGCCAGCAGCCGACTCCTGAGTAGTTTTAATTCACCCCTCCACTTT. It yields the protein CASSRLLSSFNSPLHF.

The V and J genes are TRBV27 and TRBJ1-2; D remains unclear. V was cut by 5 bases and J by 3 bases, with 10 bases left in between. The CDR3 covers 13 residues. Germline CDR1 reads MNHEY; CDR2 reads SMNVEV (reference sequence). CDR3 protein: CASSGREDYGYTF. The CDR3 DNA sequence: TGTGCCAGCAGTGGGAGGGAGGACTATGGCTACACCTTC.

In DNA form, the CDR3 reads TGTGCCAGCAGCCTGACCCTAGAAGCTTTCTTT. It encodes CASSLTLEAFF. The V and J genes are TRBV28 and TRBJ1-1; the D is unclear. The V gene's germline CDR1 is MDHEN and CDR2 SYDVKM. With 6 bases removed from V and 8 bases from J, the gap between germline ends came to 10 bases. The CDR3 sequence is 11 residues long. Supplemented by reference TRBV28 and TRBJ1-1, the full variable domain reads DVKVTQSSRYLVKRTGEKVFLECVQDMDHENMFWYRQDPGLGLRLIYFSYDVKMKEKGDIPEGYSVSREKKERFSLILESASTNQTSMYLCASSLTLEAFFGQGTRLTVV.

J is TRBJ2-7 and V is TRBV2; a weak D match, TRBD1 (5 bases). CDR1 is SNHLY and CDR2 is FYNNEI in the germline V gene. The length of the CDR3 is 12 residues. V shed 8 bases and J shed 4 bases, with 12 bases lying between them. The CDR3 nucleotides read TGTGCCAGCTCAGACAGCCTGTACGAGCAGTACTTC. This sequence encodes CASSDSLYEQYF.

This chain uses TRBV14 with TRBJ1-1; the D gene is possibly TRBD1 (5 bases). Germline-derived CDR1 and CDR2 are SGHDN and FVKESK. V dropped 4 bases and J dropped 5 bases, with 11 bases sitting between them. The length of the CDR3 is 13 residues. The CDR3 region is CASSPQGETEAFF. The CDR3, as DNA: TGTGCCAGCAGCCCGCAGGGAGAGACTGAAGCTTTCTTT.

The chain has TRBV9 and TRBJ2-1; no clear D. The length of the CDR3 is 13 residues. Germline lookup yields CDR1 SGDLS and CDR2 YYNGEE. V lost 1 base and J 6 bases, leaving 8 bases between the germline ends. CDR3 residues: CASSVSPTNEQFF. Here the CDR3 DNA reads TGTGCCAGCAGCGTAAGCCCCACCAATGAGCAGTTCTTC.

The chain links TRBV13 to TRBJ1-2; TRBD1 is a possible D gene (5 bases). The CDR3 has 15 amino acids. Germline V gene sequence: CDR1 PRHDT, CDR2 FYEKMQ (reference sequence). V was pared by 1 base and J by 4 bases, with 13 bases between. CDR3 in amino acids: CASSLDGGMSYGYTF. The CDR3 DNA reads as TGTGCCAGCAGCTTAGATGGGGGGATGTCCTATGGCTACACCTTC.